The TCR beta chain under discussion was sequenced for a study of OX40 agonist ivuxolimab in advanced cancers. Study-level points and caveats: Partial responders at 0.1-3.0 mg/kg showed near-lowest clonal expansion.

Profiled with immunoSEQ multiplex PCR; TCRdb holds only in-frame clones, not every one. The data show approximately 60,000 clones, over 80% seen once. With 7 bases removed from V and 4 bases from J, the gap between germline ends came to 13 bases. Germline-derived CDR1 and CDR2 are SGHAT and FQNNGV. The CDR3 contains 13 residues. Concerning this clone itself: Its matching antigen is unknown.

The source is an adult with an advanced solid tumor such as melanoma, head and neck, liver or kidney cancer. The chain has TRBV11-2 and TRBJ1-2; TRBD1 is a possible D gene (6 bases). The specimen was CD4+ or CD8+ T cells sorted from blood, collected in a trial of the OX40 agonist ivuxolimab. The CDR3 sequence is CASTPTGAYGYTF. DNA of the CDR3: TGTGCCAGCACCCCGACAGGAGCCTATGGCTACACCTTC.